Sequencing of this T cell receptor beta chain was carried out in a study of cytomegalovirus exposure and HLA in healthy donors. With respect to this clone: Its specificity is unknown.

Study-wide findings and caveats: Reported findings show TCR beta sequences accurately forecast HLA-A and HLA-B alleles in most subjects.

The CDR3 consists of 14 residues. Germline V lookup: CDR1 MNHNY, CDR2 SVGAGI (reference sequence). Trimming shortened V by 1 base and J by 8 bases, and 14 bases separated the two germline ends. 13 Jbeta primers and 60 Vbeta primers were used for the PCR. Using immunoSEQ multiplex PCR, the repertoire was profiled, and TCRdb retains in-frame clones only, with some absent. The sample carries 170,000 or so clones, over 70% recorded once. The sequenced material came from PBMCs. The rearrangement uses TRBV6-6 and TRBJ1-1, with D hard to call. The TCR originated in a woman aged 25 to 39 in good health and CMV-seropositive. The CDR3, as DNA: TGTGCCAGCAGTTACTTGAACCCTAACGGGGAAGCTTTCTTT. It is translated as CASSYLNPNGEAFF.